The clone carrying this T cell receptor (beta chain) was counted between two and nine times. Its target is not known. Researchers ran the PCR with 60 Vbeta and 13 Jbeta primers. Profiling relied on immunoSEQ multiplex PCR, and the TCRdb table lists in-frame clones only, not all of them. The sample records about 210,000 clones, approximately 86% being singletons. Germline V gives CDR1 MDHEN, CDR2 SYDVKM. V shed 2 bases, J shed 3 bases, and the junction held 4 bases outside the gene matches. The CDR3 is 14 amino acids. The sample belongs to a study of cytomegalovirus exposure and HLA in healthy donors. Background on the study: Among fewer than 500 genotyped donors, 80% to 90% fell in the Caucasian-associated ancestry cluster.

Study-wide results and limits: When analyzed later, the rates of TCR association showed variation by HLA locus, with DRB1 the most and HLA-C the fewest. As a later analysis showed, a missense DCLRE1C variant was linked to trimming of TCR beta V- and J-genes. Published work reported that the classifier diagnosed cytomegalovirus status with high specificity and sensitivity.

This receptor was identified in a young woman in good health and CMV-seronegative. The chain employs TRBV28 and TRBJ2-7, with 7 bases matching TRBD2. Sequencing was done on a sample of PBMCs. In DNA, the CDR3 is TGTGCCAGCAGTTTACTAGCGGAAATCTACGAGCAGTACTTC. Protein product: CASSLLAEIYEQYF.